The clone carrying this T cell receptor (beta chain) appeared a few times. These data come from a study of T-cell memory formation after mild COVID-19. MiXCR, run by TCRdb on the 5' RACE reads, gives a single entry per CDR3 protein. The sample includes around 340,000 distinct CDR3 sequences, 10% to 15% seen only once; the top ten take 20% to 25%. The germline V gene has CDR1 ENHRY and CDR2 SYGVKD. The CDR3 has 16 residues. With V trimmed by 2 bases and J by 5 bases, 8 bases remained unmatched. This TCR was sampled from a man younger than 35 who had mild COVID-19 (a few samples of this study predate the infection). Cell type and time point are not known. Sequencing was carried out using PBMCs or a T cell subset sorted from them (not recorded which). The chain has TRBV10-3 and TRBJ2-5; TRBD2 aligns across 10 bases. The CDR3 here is CAISEPAGGPMETQYF. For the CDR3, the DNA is TGTGCCATCAGTGAGCCAGCGGGGGGGCCTATGGAGACCCAGTACTTC.